The 15 T cell receptor beta chains below were found in one sample sequenced in a study of CD8 T cells in ankylosing spondylitis. Each CDR3 protein is one row after TCRdb ran MiXCR on the 5' RACE reads. The sample gives some 250,000 distinct CDR3 sequences, about 24% of which show up once; more than 0.6% is in the top ten. The sample was blood, either unsorted or a sorted T cell fraction (not recorded which). These receptors all stem from a male donor with ankylosing spondylitis or in good health (not recorded which).

This clonotype has a handful of counts. V gene TRBV20-1 combines with J gene TRBJ1-1; D is ambiguous. CDR1 and CDR2 (germline): DFQATT, SNEGSKA (reference sequence). The CDR3 extends over 13 amino acids. The CDR3 DNA reads TGCAGGCGATCTGCGGGAGCGAACACTGAAGCTTTCTTT. As protein: CRRSAGANTEAFF.

This clonotype was counted only a few times. This chain links TRBV6-5 with TRBJ2-7; D perhaps matches TRBD2 (5 bases). The CDR3 contains 13 residues. CDR1 is MNHEY, CDR2 SVGAGI, per germline. The ends were cut back, 2 bases at V and 7 bases at J, with 12 bases in the middle. The CDR3 spells CASSYEGSEEQYF. DNA of the CDR3: TGTGCCAGCAGTTACGAGGGTTCGGAGGAGCAGTACTTC.

This chain joins TRBV20-1 and TRBJ1-5; 9 nucleotides align to TRBD1. The trim removed 4 bases at V and 4 bases at J, leaving 8 bases unmatched. The length of the CDR3 is 15 residues. Germline loops: CDR1 DFQATT, CDR2 SNEGSKA (reference sequence). CDR3 region: CSATLSGQGNQPQHF. In DNA form, the CDR3 reads TGCAGTGCTACCCTTTCCGGACAGGGGAATCAGCCCCAGCATTTT.

This CDR3 is CASSELLAGGQETQYF. The CDR3 nucleotides read TGTGCCAGCAGTGAACTCTTAGCGGGGGGCCAAGAGACCCAGTACTTC. The V call is TRBV2, the J call TRBJ2-5, with 10 bases aligning to TRBD2. The CDR3 runs to 16 residues. Trimming took 2 bases from V and 1 from J; bases not matched to a gene: 4. Germline values: CDR1 SNHLY, CDR2 FYNNEI.

The chain is built from TRBV10-3 and TRBJ2-5; no clear D. This CDR3 contains 12 residues. Between the trimmed V and J ends, which lost 2 bases and 5 bases, there was a span of 6 bases. CDR1 is ENHRY and CDR2 is SYGVKD in the germline V gene. The CDR3 reads CAISEGPETQYF. As DNA, the CDR3 is TGTGCCATCAGTGAGGGCCCCGAGACCCAGTACTTC.

J is TRBJ2-7 and V is TRBV5-1; D is possibly TRBD2 (6 bases). With 5 bases removed from V and 3 bases from J, the gap between germline ends came to 12 bases. Per the germline V gene, CDR1 is SGHRS and CDR2 is YFSETQ. The CDR3 sequence is 13 residues long. CDR3 amino acids: CASRKTGLYEQYF. The CDR3 DNA reads TGCGCCAGCAGGAAAACGGGACTCTACGAGCAGTACTTC. The whole variable domain, remainder taken from reference TRBV5-1 and TRBJ2-7, is KAGVTQTPRYLIKTRGQQVTLSCSPISGHRSVSWYQQTPGQGLQFLFEYFSETQRNKGNFPGRFSGRQFSNSRSEMNVSTLELGDSALYLCASRKTGLYEQYFGPGTRLTVT.

This chain connects TRBV7-2 to TRBJ2-7, with TRBD2 matching 8 bases. CDR1 and CDR2 from the germline V gene are SGHTA and FQGNSA. The CDR3 consists of 15 residues. V lost 1 base, J lost 1 base, and 3 bases stayed unmatched. CDR3: CASSLVAGRSYEQYF. The CDR3 nucleotides are TGTGCCAGCAGCTTAGTAGCGGGGAGATCCTACGAGCAGTACTTC.

The chain couples TRBV7-9 to TRBJ2-1; 9 bases map to TRBD1. The trim removed 5 bases at V and 8 bases at J, leaving 13 bases unmatched. CDR1 and CDR2 from the germline V gene are SEHNR and FQNEAQ (reference sequence). The CDR3 sequence is 16 residues long. This chain's CDR3 is CASSHISGTGLDEQFF. The CDR3 nucleotides are TGTGCCAGCAGCCATATCTCCGGGACAGGGTTGGATGAGCAGTTCTTC. The full variable domain, with the rest looked up from reference TRBV7-9 and TRBJ2-1, is DTGVSQNPRHKITKRGQNVTFRCDPISEHNRLYWYRQTLGQGPEFLTYFQNEAQLEKSRLLSDRFSAERPKGSFSTLEIQRTEQGDSAMYLCASSHISGTGLDEQFFGPGTRLTVL.

The chain uses TRBV10-1 and TRBJ2-1, with D tentatively TRBD2 (6 bases). The CDR3 runs to 15 residues. Germline CDR1 WNHNN, CDR2 SYGVQD (reference sequence). V was shortened by 0 bases and J by 5 bases, with 11 bases between the two germline ends. The CDR3 spells CASSESGDSNNEQFF. The CDR3 region has the DNA TGCGCCAGCAGTGAGTCCGGGGACTCAAACAATGAGCAGTTCTTC.

This clonotype was recorded a few times. CDR3 in amino acids: CASSPGRPYGYTF. The CDR3 bases are TGTGCCAGCAGTCCGGGACGGCCCTATGGCTACACCTTC. The V and J genes are TRBV12-3 or TRBV12-4 and TRBJ1-2; D is perhaps TRBD1 (5 bases). With 5 bases removed from V and 4 bases from J, the gap between germline ends came to 11 bases. The CDR3 is 13 residues long.

The chain employs TRBV19 and TRBJ1-6; D is unresolved. The CDR3 is 13 amino acids. V lost 4 bases and J lost 7, with 8 bases in between. Germline lookup yields CDR1 LNHDA and CDR2 SQIVND (reference sequence). The CDR3, as DNA: TGTGCCAGTAGTACCGGACCGAATTCACCCCTCCACTTT. Translation gives CASSTGPNSPLHF.

In DNA, the CDR3 is TGTGCCATCAGTGAGTCGGGGTTAGAGACCCAGTACTTC. It yields the protein CAISESGLETQYF. The rearrangement links TRBV10-3 to TRBJ2-5; D uncertain. This CDR3 region has 13 residues. Looked up from germline, CDR1 is ENHRY and CDR2 is SYGVKD. Trimming removed 0 bases from V and 4 bases from J, with 6 bases in between.

The chain recombines TRBV20-1 with TRBJ2-7; D call uncertain. Trimming shortened V by 3 bases and J by 2 bases, and 8 bases separated the two germline ends. CDR1 and CDR2 from the germline V gene are DFQATT and SNEGSKA (reference sequence). The CDR3 has 12 amino acids. The CDR3 nucleotides are TGCAGTGCTAGTGTAAGCACCTACGAGCAGTACTTC. Amino acids: CSASVSTYEQYF.

This sequence joins TRBV2 and TRBJ2-7, with D perhaps matching TRBD1 (5 bases). CDR1 is SNHLY and CDR2 is FYNNEI in the germline V gene. This CDR3 has 15 amino acids. The V end was cut by 7 bases, the J end by 2 bases, with 18 bases between. CDR3 sequence: CASTLQGRRAYEQYF. CDR3 DNA: TGTGCCAGCACCCTCCAGGGCCGACGTGCCTACGAGCAGTACTTC.

This clonotype was recorded many times. V usage is TRBV12-3 or TRBV12-4 and J usage is TRBJ1-2; tentatively, D is TRBD1 (6 bases). This CDR3 contains 15 residues. V lost 1 base to trimming and J lost 4 bases, with 13 bases between them. CDR3 nucleotide sequence: TGTGCCAGCAGTTTAGGGGGGGCGCGGATCTATGGCTACACCTTC. Encoded protein: CASSLGGARIYGYTF.